A single sample is the source of the 23 T cell receptor beta chains below, sequenced in a study of shared clonotypes between healthy human individuals. The assay was immunoSEQ multiplex PCR, and TCRdb's table has in-frame clones only and misses some. The table includes approximately 2.5 million clones, 80% to 95% detected once. Sample: naive CD4+ T cells from PBMCs. Subset: CD45RA+ positively selected. The receptors shown here come from a man younger than 30 in good health. Some clones in this sample may be carry-over from other donors' samples.

This chain joins TRBV19 and TRBJ1-5; a possible D gene is TRBD1 (6 bases). Trimming pared 10 bases from V and 9 bases from J, leaving 22 bases between. Germline CDR1 is LNHDA and CDR2 is SQIVND (reference sequence). The CDR3 extends over 14 amino acids. CDR3 bases: TGTGCCACAACACAGGACAGTACCGATTGGCCCCAGCATTTT. It codes for CATTQDSTDWPQHF. The complete variable domain, with remaining parts taken from reference TRBV19 and TRBJ1-5, reads DGGITQSPKYLFRKEGQNVTLSCEQNLNHDAMYWYRQDPGQGLRLIYYSQIVNDFQKGDIAEGYSVSREKKESFPLTVTSAQKNPTAFYLCATTQDSTDWPQHFGDGTRLSIL.

The CDR3 sequence: CATGTLGNQPQHF. In nucleotides, the CDR3 is TGTGCCACCGGGACACTGGGGAATCAGCCCCAGCATTTT. The V gene is TRBV6-5, the J gene TRBJ1-5; a weak D match, TRBD1 (6 bases). Germline V gene data show CDR1 as MNHEY and CDR2 as SVGAGI. Trimming removed 10 bases at V and 4 bases at J, with 14 bases between. CDR3 length: 13 amino acids.

V usage is TRBV7-9 and J usage is TRBJ1-3; tentatively, D is TRBD1 (5 bases). Per germline, CDR1 SEHNR and CDR2 FQNEAQ (reference sequence). V lost 3 bases to trimming and J lost 0 bases, with 9 bases between them. The CDR3 totals 15 residues. The CDR3 DNA is TGTGCCAGCAGCTTGCAGGGCCTCTCTGGAAACACCATATATTTT. This translates into CASSLQGLSGNTIYF.

This sequence joins TRBV4-1 and TRBJ1-3; TRBD1 agrees at 8 bases. Germline CDR1 is MGHRA and CDR2 is YSYEKL. The CDR3 extends over 19 amino acids. With 3 bases clipped from V and 1 base from J, the junction kept 14 bases outside the gene matches. CDR3 sequence reads: CASSHPGAGGMDSGNTIYF. In DNA, the CDR3 is TGCGCCAGCAGCCACCCCGGGGCAGGGGGCATGGATTCTGGAAACACCATATATTTT.

This clone showed up just once. V gene TRBV2 combines with J gene TRBJ1-2; D unclear. Between the trimmed V and J ends, which lost 4 bases and 5 bases, there was a span of 8 bases. Germline V lookup: CDR1 SNHLY, CDR2 FYNNEI. The length of the CDR3 is 12 residues. The CDR3 loop is CASSAQTYGYTF. The CDR3 DNA reads as TGTGCCAGCAGTGCCCAAACTTATGGCTACACCTTC. Together with reference TRBV2 and TRBJ1-2, the CDR3 gives the full variable domain: EPEVTQTPSHQVTQMGQEVILRCVPISNHLYFYWYRQILGQKVEFLVSFYNNEISEKSEIFDDQFSVERPDGSNFTLKIRSTKLEDSAMYFCASSAQTYGYTFGSGTRLTVV.

This chain uses TRBV21-1 with TRBJ1-5; TRBD1, the table's D call, was not compared with the DNA. TRBV21-1 is a pseudogene locus. The CDR3 runs 15 residues. The CDR3 region is CASSKGGGRGGPQHF. The DNA of the CDR3 is TGTGCCAGCAGCAAAGGGGGTGGTCGTGGGGGCCCCCAGCATTTT.

The V call is TRBV19, the J call TRBJ1-2; possibly TRBD1 for D (5 bases). The germline V gene has CDR1 LNHDA and CDR2 SQIVND (reference sequence). The CDR3 runs 11 residues. V lost 8 bases, J lost 6 bases, and 10 bases lay in between. The CDR3 is CASREGHGYTF. The CDR3 coding sequence is TGTGCCAGTCGGGAGGGGCATGGCTACACCTTC. Variable domain in full (rest from reference TRBV19 and TRBJ1-2): DGGITQSPKYLFRKEGQNVTLSCEQNLNHDAMYWYRQDPGQGLRLIYYSQIVNDFQKGDIAEGYSVSREKKESFPLTVTSAQKNPTAFYLCASREGHGYTFGSGTRLTVV.

The chain uses TRBV5-5 and TRBJ2-7; tentative D call: TRBD2 (5 bases). This CDR3 has 15 amino acids. Trimming stripped 0 bases from V and 5 bases from J, with 15 bases between. CDR1 is SGHKS and CDR2 is YYEKEE in the germline V gene (reference sequence). The CDR3 loop reads CASSLGQRSIDEQYF. CDR3 nucleotide sequence: TGTGCCAGCAGCTTGGGGCAGCGGAGCATCGACGAGCAGTACTTC.

This CDR3 is CASSLTGWFTYNEQFF. The CDR3 nucleotides read TGTGCCAGCAGTCTGACAGGGTGGTTTACCTACAATGAGCAGTTCTTC. The chain carries TRBV27 and TRBJ2-1; 7 nucleotides align to TRBD1. This CDR3 has 16 residues. With 5 bases clipped from V and 2 bases from J, the junction kept 9 bases outside the gene matches. Germline V gene data show CDR1 as MNHEY and CDR2 as SMNVEV (reference sequence).

The gene calls are TRBV28 and TRBJ1-2; D not resolved. Germline-derived CDR1 and CDR2 are MDHEN and SYDVKM. The V end was cut by 3 bases, the J end by 5 bases, with 10 bases between. The length of the CDR3 is 13 residues. The CDR3: CASSLPNQYGYTF. The CDR3 region has the DNA TGTGCCAGCAGTTTGCCAAACCAGTATGGCTACACCTTC.

This clone was picked up one time. The chain joins TRBV18 to TRBJ2-3, with 7 bases aligning to TRBD1. The junction had 5 bases not matched to a gene; V was cut back by 2 bases and J by 0 bases. This CDR3 has 16 amino acids. CDR1 and CDR2 (germline): KGHSH, LQKENI. CDR3 sequence (DNA): TGTGCCAGCTCACCAGCGAGACAGGGAAGCACAGATACGCAGTATTTT. Amino acids: CASSPARQGSTDTQYF.

The gene calls are TRBV28 and TRBJ1-5, with D possibly matching TRBD1 (6 bases). The CDR3 is made up of 16 amino acids. Germline-derived CDR1 and CDR2 are MDHEN and SYDVKM. V lost 1 base to trimming and J lost 0 bases, with 10 bases between them. CDR3 sequence (DNA): TGTGCCAGCAGTTTATTGACAGGCTATAGCAATCAGCCCCAGCATTTT. Its protein product is CASSLLTGYSNQPQHF. Full variable domain (remainder filled in from reference TRBV28 and TRBJ1-5): DVKVTQSSRYLVKRTGEKVFLECVQDMDHENMFWYRQDPGLGLRLIYFSYDVKMKEKGDIPEGYSVSREKKERFSLILESASTNQTSMYLCASSLLTGYSNQPQHFGDGTRLSIL.

For the CDR3, the DNA is TGTGCCAGCAGCTTAGACCTCGATAGGGCGCGTACGCAGTATTTT. This codes for CASSLDLDRARTQYF. The chain combines TRBV7-8 with TRBJ2-3, with D unclear. V lost 1 base and J lost 8, with 16 bases in between. This CDR3 contains 15 residues. The germline V gene has CDR1 SGHVS and CDR2 FQNEAQ.

V and J are TRBV29-1 and TRBJ2-2; 10 positions match TRBD2. Unmatched junction bases numbered 12, after V lost 7 bases and J lost 7 bases. This CDR3 has 15 amino acids. Germline V gives CDR1 SQVTM, CDR2 ANQGSEA. The chain's CDR3 is CSGASGSINGGELFF. The CDR3 nucleotides read TGCAGCGGGGCTAGCGGGAGTATCAACGGCGGGGAGCTGTTTTTT.

This clone was counted a single time. The V call is TRBV6-5, the J call TRBJ2-7; 7 bases agree with TRBD2. The CDR3 is made up of 15 amino acids. J lost 2 bases, V lost 2 bases, and 6 bases had no gene match. Germline-derived CDR1 and CDR2 are MNHEY and SVGAGI. The chain's CDR3 is CASSYGPSGAYEQYF. DNA for the CDR3: TGTGCCAGCAGTTACGGGCCGAGCGGGGCCTACGAGCAGTACTTC.

The CDR3 region has the DNA TGCAGCGTTGAAAGGCGGCTAGCGGAACCCGGAGGTGAGCAGTTCTTC. Translated, it gives CSVERRLAEPGGEQFF. The V call is TRBV29-1, the J call TRBJ2-1; 7 bases match TRBD2. The V and J ends lost 2 bases and 9 bases, in that order; junction bases with no gene match: 16. Germline loops: CDR1 SQVTM, CDR2 ANQGSEA. CDR3 length equals 16 residues.

The gene calls are TRBV6-5 and TRBJ2-2; 8 positions agree with TRBD1. J was trimmed by 3 bases and V by 6 bases; bases with no gene match: 6. The CDR3 has 15 residues. From germline, CDR1 is MNHEY and CDR2 SVGAGI. The CDR3 region has the DNA TGTGCCAGCAGCCGACAGGGGACGGACACCGGGGAGCTGTTTTTT. Translated: CASSRQGTDTGELFF.

This chain links TRBV10-3 with TRBJ2-1; 9 bases line up with TRBD2. The CDR3 is made up of 13 amino acids. Trimming took 8 bases from V and 8 from J; bases not matched to a gene: 7. Germline V lookup: CDR1 ENHRY, CDR2 SYGVKD. The CDR3 region is CAIEKAGGDEQFF. The CDR3 DNA reads TGTGCCATCGAGAAGGCGGGAGGGGATGAGCAGTTCTTC.

Comments on this clone: The sample holds other DNA sequences that translate to the same CDR3. The rearrangement joins TRBV5-1 to TRBJ1-1; 11 bases are a match to TRBD1. After removal of 4 bases from V and 6 bases from J, the junction contained 5 bases not matched to a gene. Germline assignment: CDR1 SGHRS and CDR2 YFSETQ. The CDR3 consists of 14 residues. The chain's CDR3 is CASSLGQGAAEAFF. For the CDR3, the DNA is TGCGCCAGCAGCCTAGGACAGGGGGCCGCTGAAGCTTTCTTT.

The V gene is TRBV6-1, the J gene TRBJ1-6; 8 bases map to TRBD1. Germline trimming cut 6 bases from V and 8 bases from J; bases unmatched to any gene: 6. CDR1 is MNHNS, CDR2 SASEGT, per germline. The CDR3 consists of 14 residues. CDR3 in DNA: TGTGCCAGCAGGAAGACAGGGGTCCATTCACCCCTCCACTTT. Translation gives CASRKTGVHSPLHF.

The chain is built from TRBV5-1 and TRBJ1-3; 7 nucleotides match TRBD1. Germline V gene data show CDR1 as SGHRS and CDR2 as YFSETQ. The CDR3 is made up of 16 amino acids. V lost 4 bases to trimming and J lost 0 bases; unmatched junction nucleotides: 7. Here the CDR3 reads CASSIDRASSGNTIYF. DNA of the CDR3: TGCGCCAGCAGCATTGACAGGGCCAGCTCTGGAAACACCATATATTTT.

The V gene is TRBV4-2, the J gene TRBJ2-1, with TRBD2 matching over 11 bases. V trimming: 3 bases; J trimming: 10 bases; junction bases outside the gene matches: 14. The CDR3 is 17 residues long. Germline lookup yields CDR1 LGHNA and CDR2 YNFKEQ. In DNA form, the CDR3 reads TGTGCCAGCAGCCAGGGGATAGCGGGAGGGCCACAAGGCGAGCAGTTCTTC. Its translation: CASSQGIAGGPQGEQFF.

The CDR3 region is CASSLGLRTTGELFF. CDR3 DNA sequence: TGTGCCAGCAGTTTAGGTCTCAGGACCACCGGGGAGCTGTTTTTT. The V gene is TRBV28, the J gene TRBJ2-2; no definite D call. Trimming took 2 bases from V and 4 from J, leaving 11 bases between them. Per the germline V gene, CDR1 is MDHEN and CDR2 is SYDVKM. The CDR3 covers 15 residues.